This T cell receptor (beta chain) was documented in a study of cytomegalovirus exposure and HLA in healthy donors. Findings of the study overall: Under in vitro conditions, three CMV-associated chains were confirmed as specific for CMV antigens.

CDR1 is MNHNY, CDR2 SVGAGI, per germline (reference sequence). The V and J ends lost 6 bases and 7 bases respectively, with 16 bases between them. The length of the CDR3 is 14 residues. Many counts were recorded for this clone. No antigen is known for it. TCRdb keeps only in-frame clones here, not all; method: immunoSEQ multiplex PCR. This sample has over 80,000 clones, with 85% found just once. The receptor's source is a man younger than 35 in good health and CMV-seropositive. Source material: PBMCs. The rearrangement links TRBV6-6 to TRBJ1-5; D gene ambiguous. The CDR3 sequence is CASRPGMAGQPQHF. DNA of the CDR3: TGTGCCAGCAGACCCGGGATGGCGGGACAGCCCCAGCATTTT.